Below are 23 T cell receptor beta chains sequenced from a single sample in a study of follicular helper T cells after annual influenza vaccination. Specified time point: 2015-2016 season, 7 days after influenza vaccination. The repertoire was sequenced with immunoSEQ multiplex PCR; TCRdb's copy has only in-frame clones and lacks some. This table holds about 4,800 clones, 83% found once. The sample was CXCR5+ CD38- circulating T follicular helper cells from blood, taken 7 days after influenza vaccination. The subset here: circulating Tfh, non-naive CD4+CXCR5+PD-1+ (ICOS+CD38+ or ICOS-CD38-). All receptors come from an adult who received the influenza vaccine.

The V call is TRBV5-4, the J call TRBJ1-2; 9 nucleotides align to TRBD1. The CDR3 totals 14 residues. The V gene end was trimmed by 2 bases and the J gene end by 7 bases; junction bases not matched to a gene: 6. The germline CDR1 and CDR2 sequences are SGHNT and YYREEE (reference sequence). The CDR3 loop is CASSFDRGSLGYTF. In DNA, the CDR3 is TGTGCCAGCAGCTTTGACAGGGGGAGTCTTGGCTACACCTTC. Drawing the rest from reference TRBV5-4 and TRBJ1-2, the complete variable domain is ETGVTQSPTHLIKTRGQQVTLRCSSQSGHNTVSWYQQALGQGPQFIFQYYREEENGRGNFPPRFSGLQFPNYSSELNVNALELDDSALYLCASSFDRGSLGYTFGSGTRLTVV.

CDR3 sequence (DNA): TGTGCCAGCTCACCACAAGAACTAGCATATACCGGGGAGCTGTTTTTT. This sequence encodes CASSPQELAYTGELFF. V gene TRBV18 combines with J gene TRBJ2-2; D possibly corresponds to TRBD2 (6 bases). Per the germline V gene, CDR1 is KGHSH and CDR2 is LQKENI. Deletions cut 1 base from V and 5 bases from J, with 14 bases between. This CDR3 spans 16 amino acids. The variable domain in full, with the rest retrieved from reference TRBV18 and TRBJ2-2, is NAGVMQNPRHLVRRRGQEARLRCSPMKGHSHVYWYRQLPEEGLKFMVYLQKENIIDESGMPKERFSAEFPKEGPSILRIQQVVRGDSAAYFCASSPQELAYTGELFFGEGSRLTVL.

This clone was found a few times. This chain connects TRBV7-8 to TRBJ1-2, with a tentative D call TRBD1 (6 bases). Germline V lookup: CDR1 SGHVS, CDR2 FQNEAQ. This CDR3 contains 14 residues. V dropped 3 bases and J dropped 8 bases, with 16 bases sitting between them. For the CDR3, the DNA is TGTGCCAGCAGCTTCTCTGTACAGGGCGGGGGCTACACCTTC. This encodes CASSFSVQGGGYTF.

CDR3 protein: CASSSPLHF. The CDR3, as DNA: TGTGCCAGCAGTTCACCCCTCCACTTT. V gene TRBV6-5 combines with J gene TRBJ1-6; D gene ambiguous. CDR1 and CDR2 from the germline V gene are MNHEY and SVGAGI. V was pared by 4 bases and J by 11 bases, with 0 bases between. CDR3 length: 9 amino acids.

This clone was picked up a small number of times. V and J are TRBV7-9 and TRBJ1-6, with unresolved D. Germline lookup yields CDR1 SEHNR and CDR2 FQNEAQ (reference sequence). CDR3 length: 14 amino acids. The V end was cut by 1 base, the J end by 9 bases, with 10 bases between. The CDR3 protein is CASSLDSRISPLHF. The CDR3 DNA follows: TGTGCCAGCAGCTTAGATAGTAGAATTTCACCCCTCCACTTT. The variable domain in full, completed from reference TRBV7-9 and TRBJ1-6, reads DTGVSQNPRHKITKRGQNVTFRCDPISEHNRLYWYRQTLGQGPEFLTYFQNEAQLEKSRLLSDRFSAERPKGSFSTLEIQRTEQGDSAMYLCASSLDSRISPLHFGNGTRLTVT.

In its sample, this clone was seen a few times. This chain connects TRBV6-5 to TRBJ2-5; 10 positions agree with TRBD2. Germline CDR1 is MNHEY and CDR2 is SVGAGI. V lost 7 bases to trimming and J lost 5 bases; unmatched junction nucleotides: 1. The CDR3 has 12 residues. The CDR3 is CASKGLAETQYF. The DNA of the CDR3 is TGTGCCAGCAAGGGACTAGCGGAGACCCAGTACTTC.

The CDR3, as DNA: TGCGCCAGCAGCCAAGAGGGTACAGGGGGCTACGGCTACACCTTC. Amino acids: CASSQEGTGGYGYTF. The chain employs TRBV4-3 and TRBJ1-2, with 9 bases aligning to TRBD1. CDR1 and CDR2 from the germline V gene are LGHNA and YSLEER. The trim removed 0 bases at V and 8 bases at J, leaving 7 bases unmatched. This CDR3 is 15 amino acids long.

Only a few counts were recorded for this clone. V usage is TRBV2 and J usage is TRBJ2-7; 7 nucleotides match TRBD1. The V segment lost 6 bases and the J segment 5 bases; nucleotides outside the gene matches: 7. This CDR3 comprises 13 residues. Germline CDR1 and CDR2: SNHLY and FYNNEI. CDR3 sequence (DNA): TGTGCCAGCAGCGAGGGACAGAGGCACGAGCAGTACTTC. This gives the protein CASSEGQRHEQYF.

The gene calls are TRBV10-3 and TRBJ2-7; weak D call: TRBD1 (5 bases). Germline V gene sequence: CDR1 ENHRY, CDR2 SYGVKD. The CDR3 runs to 13 residues. Trimming shortened V by 6 bases and J by 3 bases, and 12 bases separated the two germline ends. CDR3 residues: CAISSQGNYEQYF. The CDR3 DNA is TGTGCCATCAGCAGTCAGGGTAACTACGAGCAGTACTTC.

The chain couples TRBV19 to TRBJ2-7; D may be TRBD1 (5 bases). Looked up from germline, CDR1 is LNHDA and CDR2 is SQIVND (reference sequence). This CDR3 region has 15 residues. Trimming left V 3 bases short and J 3 bases short, with 15 bases between. DNA of the CDR3: TGTGCCAGTAGTATCAGTGGTTGGACAATCTACGAGCAGTACTTC. Encoded protein: CASSISGWTIYEQYF. Combining the CDR3 with reference TRBV19 and TRBJ2-7 gives the whole variable domain DGGITQSPKYLFRKEGQNVTLSCEQNLNHDAMYWYRQDPGQGLRLIYYSQIVNDFQKGDIAEGYSVSREKKESFPLTVTSAQKNPTAFYLCASSISGWTIYEQYFGPGTRLTVT.

J is TRBJ2-3 and V is TRBV15; 9 bases are a match to TRBD2. Germline V gene data show CDR1 as LNHNV and CDR2 as YYDKDF (reference sequence). Trimming took 1 base from V and 4 from J; bases not matched to a gene: 6. CDR3 size: 16 residues. The CDR3 bases are TGTGCCACCAGCAGAGGAGGGCGGGGGGGCTCAGATACGCAGTATTTT. Its protein product is CATSRGGRGGSDTQYF. The full variable domain, with the rest looked up from reference TRBV15 and TRBJ2-3, is DAMVIQNPRYQVTQFGKPVTLSCSQTLNHNVMYWYQQKSSQAPKLLFHYYDKDFNNEADTPDNFQSRRPNTSFCFLDIRSPGLGDTAMYLCATSRGGRGGSDTQYFGPGTRLTVL.

V gene TRBV6-6 combines with J gene TRBJ1-1, with 7 bases identical to TRBD1. V shed 7 bases, J shed 5 bases, and the junction held 7 bases outside the gene matches. This CDR3 spans 13 amino acids. In germline, CDR1 is MNHNY, CDR2 SVGAGI (reference sequence). CDR3 bases: TGTGCCAGCACCATGGGACAGCGGACTGAAGCTTTCTTT. Translation: CASTMGQRTEAFF.

The J gene is TRBJ2-7, the V gene TRBV11-2, with D tentatively TRBD2 (6 bases). Germline V CDR1 and CDR2: SGHAT, FQNNGV. Deletions cut 5 bases from V and 4 bases from J, with 18 bases between. This CDR3 spans 15 amino acids. The CDR3 nucleotides read TGTGCCAGCAGCCCGCAGTCGGGACTCAATTACGAGCAGTACTTC. This encodes CASSPQSGLNYEQYF.

V gene TRBV7-6 combines with J gene TRBJ2-1; 7 positions agree with TRBD1. CDR1 SGHVS and CDR2 FNYEAQ come from the germline V gene. The ends lost 5 bases at V and 0 bases at J; junction bases unmatched: 4. The CDR3 sequence is 15 residues long. CDR3 sequence: CASSHRGNSYNEQFF. The CDR3 nucleotides read TGTGCCAGCAGCCACAGGGGAAACTCCTACAATGAGCAGTTCTTC.

The chain links TRBV14 to TRBJ2-3, with unresolved D. This CDR3 has 16 residues. Trimming left V 2 bases short and J 6 bases short, with 18 bases between. In germline, CDR1 is SGHDN, CDR2 FVKESK. The CDR3 loop is CASSQRSARNSDTQYF. The CDR3 region has the DNA TGTGCCAGCAGCCAAAGATCGGCTAGAAACTCCGATACGCAGTATTTT.

This clone was detected only a few times. The V gene is TRBV7-3, the J gene TRBJ1-2; 7 bases are shared with TRBD1. The CDR3 is 14 amino acids. Germline assignment: CDR1 SGHTA and CDR2 FQGTGA. V lost 5 bases and J lost 4; bases outside the gene matches: 7. As DNA, the CDR3 is TGTGCCAGCAGCCTCGACAGGGATGGCTATGGCTACACCTTC. It codes for CASSLDRDGYGYTF.

This clone came up a few times. This specimen includes other DNA sequences encoding the same CDR3. The CDR3 DNA reads as TGTGCCAGCAGTCCCGACAGGGGTGGCTACACCTTC. Translating gives CASSPDRGGYTF. J is TRBJ1-2 and V is TRBV2, with 8 bases that match TRBD1. Germline trimming cut 5 bases from V and 7 bases from J; bases unmatched to any gene: 3. The germline V gene encodes CDR1 SNHLY and CDR2 FYNNEI. The length of the CDR3 is 12 residues. The variable domain in full, with the rest retrieved from reference TRBV2 and TRBJ1-2, is EPEVTQTPSHQVTQMGQEVILRCVPISNHLYFYWYRQILGQKVEFLVSFYNNEISEKSEIFDDQFSVERPDGSNFTLKIRSTKLEDSAMYFCASSPDRGGYTFGSGTRLTVV.

The gene calls are TRBV7-6 and TRBJ2-3; TRBD2 matches 8 bases. Trimming cost V 3 bases and J 6 bases; bases outside gene matches: 5. The CDR3 is 14 residues long. From germline, CDR1 is SGHVS and CDR2 FNYEAQ. Written as DNA, the CDR3 is TGTGCCAGCAGCTTTGCGGGGGGCCGGGATACGCAGTATTTT. The encoded protein is CASSFAGGRDTQYF. Full variable domain (remainder filled in from reference TRBV7-6 and TRBJ2-3): GAGVSQSPRYKVTKRGQDVALRCDPISGHVSLYWYRQALGQGPEFLTYFNYEAQQDKSGLPNDRFSAERPEGSISTLTIQRTEQRDSAMYRCASSFAGGRDTQYFGPGTRLTVL.

The chain links TRBV5-8 to TRBJ2-4; unclear D gene. This CDR3 has 14 amino acids. V was clipped by 10 bases and J by 0 bases, with 14 bases between them. Germline CDR1 and CDR2: SGHTS and YDEGEE. CDR3 loop: CAGTTGGAKNIQYF. The CDR3 region has the DNA TGTGCCGGAACCACCGGCGGAGCCAAAAACATTCAGTACTTC.

The chain employs TRBV19 and TRBJ2-2; 8 nucleotides line up with TRBD1. The germline V gene has CDR1 LNHDA and CDR2 SQIVND (reference sequence). Trimming took 5 bases from V and 5 from J; bases not matched to a gene: 10. This CDR3 has 16 residues. CDR3 nucleotide sequence: TGTGCCAGTAGTCCGTGGAGGACAGGGCTTACCGGGGAGCTGTTTTTT. As protein: CASSPWRTGLTGELFF.

V and J are TRBV2 and TRBJ2-5; tentative D call: TRBD2 (6 bases). V lost 6 bases and J lost 5, with 19 bases in between. CDR3 length: 15 residues. CDR1 and CDR2 from the germline V gene are SNHLY and FYNNEI. CDR3 region: CASRGTEGNRETQYF. The CDR3 region has the DNA TGTGCCAGCAGGGGAACGGAGGGCAATAGGGAGACCCAGTACTTC.

The rearrangement uses TRBV5-6 and TRBJ2-7, with unresolved D. CDR1 is SGHDT and CDR2 is YYEEEE in the germline V gene. V shed 5 bases and J shed 0 bases, with 6 bases lying between them. The CDR3 loop spans 12 amino acids. The CDR3: CASRLSSYEQYF. Here the CDR3 DNA reads TGTGCCAGCAGGCTGAGCTCCTACGAGCAGTACTTC.

The V and J genes are TRBV4-1 and TRBJ1-1; 9 positions agree with TRBD1. The germline gives CDR1 MGHRA, CDR2 YSYEKL. The CDR3 totals 14 residues. J was trimmed by 4 bases and V by 4 bases; bases with no gene match: 4. In nucleotides, the CDR3 is TGCGCCAGCAGCCGAGAACAGGGGGCCACTGAAGCTTTCTTT. Protein: CASSREQGATEAFF.